This T cell receptor beta chain was obtained from a study of monozygotic twins with inflammatory bowel disease. Every TCR library used around 3,400 ng of total RNA. Per individual sample, eight separate reactions were used to make cDNA. A template switching step added UMIs, each with a 6-nucleotide sample barcode. TCRdb reprocessed the 5' RACE reads and reports one entry per CDR3 protein, with no DNA. The sample totals 300,000 to 400,000 distinct CDR3 sequences. Sample: blood. This TCR was recovered from a human donor with ulcerative colitis or Crohn's disease, or a healthy co-twin of an affected twin (not recorded which).

CDR3 sequence: CASSFTGGAGGYTF. The chain is built from TRBV7-8 and TRBJ1-2; the TRBD1 assignment by TCRdb is unverifiable without DNA. Germline V gene data show CDR1 as SGHVS and CDR2 as FQNEAQ. The CDR3 is made up of 14 amino acids.